Each of the 10 T cell receptor beta chains below was sequenced from the same sample in a study of blood T cell repertoires in COVID-19. Measured with immunoSEQ multiplex PCR; TCRdb has only the in-frame clones, and not every one. The repertoire holds 35,000 to 45,000 clones, with 85% as singletons. Source material: peripheral blood. These receptors were collected from a human donor in a cohort sampled during active COVID-19.

This clone was recorded only once. This sequence joins TRBV2 and TRBJ2-2; 10 bases line up with TRBD2. V lost 0 bases to trimming and J lost 6 bases; unmatched junction nucleotides: 4. Germline V gene data show CDR1 as SNHLY and CDR2 as FYNNEI. The CDR3 spans 16 residues. CDR3 sequence (DNA): TGTGCCAGCAGTGAAGCAGCGCTAGCGGGGGCCGGGGAGCTGTTTTTT. Translated: CASSEAALAGAGELFF.

The chain carries TRBV3-1 (or the pseudogene TRBV3-2) and TRBJ1-6, with a possible D match to TRBD1 (6 bases). The V and J ends lost 5 bases and 10 bases respectively, with 18 bases between them. In germline, CDR1 is LGHDT, CDR2 YNNKEL (reference sequence). There are 15 residues in the CDR3. The CDR3 spells CASSSRDTPGSPLHF. The CDR3 nucleotides read TGTGCCAGCAGCTCCCGGGACACCCCTGGATCACCCCTCCACTTT.

V and J are TRBV7-2 and TRBJ2-7; 8 bases line up with TRBD1. The CDR3 consists of 15 residues. V shed 4 bases, J shed 6 bases, and the junction held 11 bases outside the gene matches. Germline values: CDR1 SGHTA, CDR2 FQGNSA. The CDR3 loop is CASSSQGARIAEQYF. As DNA, the CDR3 is TGTGCCAGCAGCTCCCAGGGGGCAAGGATAGCCGAGCAGTACTTC.

This clone was observed once. This chain joins TRBV5-1 and TRBJ2-1; the D gene is possibly TRBD2 (6 bases). CDR1 and CDR2 (germline): SGHRS, YFSETQ. The CDR3 consists of 14 residues. Trimming took 0 bases from V and 7 from J, leaving 11 bases between them. The CDR3 reads CASSLVAGRNEQFF. CDR3 DNA: TGCGCCAGCAGCTTGGTGGCGGGGCGGAATGAGCAGTTCTTC.

The chain joins TRBV4-1 to TRBJ1-6; no clear D. Trimming stripped 0 bases from V and 3 bases from J, with 15 bases between. This CDR3 has 18 residues. Germline V lookup: CDR1 MGHRA, CDR2 YSYEKL. CDR3 region: CASSQDSNGIHYNSPLHF. CDR3 in DNA: TGCGCCAGCAGCCAAGATTCTAACGGGATTCACTATAATTCACCCCTCCACTTT.

The rearrangement uses TRBV28 and TRBJ1-3, with 8 bases lining up with TRBD1. The length of the CDR3 is 13 residues. CDR1 is MDHEN and CDR2 is SYDVKM in the germline V gene. V lost 4 bases to trimming and J lost 4 bases; unmatched junction nucleotides: 0. In DNA form, the CDR3 reads TGTGCCAGCAGTTCAGGGGGCGGAAACACCATATATTTT. Translated: CASSSGGGNTIYF.

V and J are TRBV2 and TRBJ2-7; tentative D call: TRBD1 (5 bases). The V end lost 3 bases, the J end lost 12 bases, and 15 bases lay between the germline ends. CDR3 length equals 12 residues. From germline, CDR1 is SNHLY and CDR2 FYNNEI. This CDR3 reads CASSDFLDMGYF. The CDR3 nucleotides are TGTGCCAGCAGTGATTTTTTGGACATGGGGTACTTC.

The chain couples TRBV6-2 or TRBV6-3 to TRBJ2-5; possibly TRBD2 for D (5 bases). This CDR3 comprises 12 residues. CDR1 is MNHEY and CDR2 is SVGEGT in the germline V gene. Trimming shortened V by 2 bases and J by 4 bases, and 5 bases separated the two germline ends. CDR3: CASSYRGETQYF. CDR3 nucleotide sequence: TGTGCCAGCAGTTACCGGGGAGAGACCCAGTACTTC.

The CDR3 reads CASSLGPGQGSSPLHF. The CDR3 DNA sequence: TGTGCCAGCAGCTTAGGCCCGGGACAGGGGTCTTCACCCCTCCACTTT. The chain links TRBV11-2 to TRBJ1-6, with TRBD1 matching 10 bases. Looked up from germline, CDR1 is SGHAT and CDR2 is FQNNGV. The J segment lost 9 bases and the V segment lost 1 base, leaving 6 bases of the junction unmatched. The CDR3 sequence is 16 residues long.

This chain connects TRBV5-5 to TRBJ1-6, with TRBD1 as a possible D gene (5 bases). The V gene lost 0 bases and the J gene lost 9 bases, with 13 bases spanning the gap. Germline-derived CDR1 and CDR2 are SGHKS and YYEKEE (reference sequence). The CDR3 runs to 15 residues. The CDR3 spells CASSLGQGGISPLHF. The CDR3 bases are TGTGCCAGCAGCTTGGGGCAGGGAGGGATTTCACCCCTCCACTTT.